This T cell receptor beta chain was identified in a study of molecular identifiers for immune sequencing clone quantification. The germline V gene has CDR1 SEHNR and CDR2 FQNEAQ (reference sequence). The CDR3 spans 14 residues. V gave up 5 bases and J gave up 1 base, with 12 bases separating them. The CD8+CD4-CCR7+CD45RA+ phenotype defined the sorted naive CD8 T cells. MiXCR, run by TCRdb on the PCR reads, gives a single entry per CDR3 protein. This sample has approximately 590,000 distinct CDR3 sequences, with about 25% found just once. The sample holds a few counts of this clonotype. Sequences were obtained from naive CD8+ T cells from blood, with Jurkat cell RNA spiked in. Subset given: FACS-sorted CD8+CD4-CCR7+CD45RA+ naive T cells. The V gene is TRBV7-9, the J gene TRBJ2-7; no clear D. The sequence came from a human donor in good health. Some libraries in this study had Jurkat cell RNA spiked in. The CDR3 region is CASSESARSYEQYF. The CDR3 DNA reads TGTGCCAGCAGCGAATCCGCCCGATCCTACGAGCAGTACTTC.